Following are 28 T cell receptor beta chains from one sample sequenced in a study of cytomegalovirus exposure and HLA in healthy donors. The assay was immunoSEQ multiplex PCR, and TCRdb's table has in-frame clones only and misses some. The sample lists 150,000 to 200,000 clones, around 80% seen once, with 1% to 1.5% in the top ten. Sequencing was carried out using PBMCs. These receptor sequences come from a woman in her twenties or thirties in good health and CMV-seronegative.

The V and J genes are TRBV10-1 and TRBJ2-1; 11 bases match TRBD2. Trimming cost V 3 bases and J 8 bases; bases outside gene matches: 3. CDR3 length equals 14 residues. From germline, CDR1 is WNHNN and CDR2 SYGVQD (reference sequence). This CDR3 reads CASSDSGRGDEQFF. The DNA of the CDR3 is TGCGCCAGCAGTGATAGCGGGAGGGGGGATGAGCAGTTCTTC.

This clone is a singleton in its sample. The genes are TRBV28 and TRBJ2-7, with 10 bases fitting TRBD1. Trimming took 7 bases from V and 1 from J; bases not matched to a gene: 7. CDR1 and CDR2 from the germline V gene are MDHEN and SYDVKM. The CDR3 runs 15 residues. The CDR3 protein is CASIPEGQGSYEQYF. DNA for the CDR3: TGTGCCAGCATCCCAGAGGGACAGGGGTCCTACGAGCAGTACTTC.

In DNA, the CDR3 is TGTGCCAGCAGTGACCCAGGGGGCACCGGGGAGCTGTTTTTT. As protein: CASSDPGGTGELFF. The rearrangement links TRBV6-5 to TRBJ2-2; 7 bases are a match to TRBD1. The CDR3 sequence is 14 residues long. Looked up from germline, CDR1 is MNHEY and CDR2 is SVGAGI. Germline trimming cut 5 bases from V and 4 bases from J; bases unmatched to any gene: 4.

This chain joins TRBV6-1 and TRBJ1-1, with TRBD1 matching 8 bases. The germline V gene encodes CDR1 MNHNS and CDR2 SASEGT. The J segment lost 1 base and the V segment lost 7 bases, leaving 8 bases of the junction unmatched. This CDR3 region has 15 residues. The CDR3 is CASKELDRANTEAFF. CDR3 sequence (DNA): TGTGCCAGCAAGGAGCTGGACAGGGCGAACACTGAAGCTTTCTTT.

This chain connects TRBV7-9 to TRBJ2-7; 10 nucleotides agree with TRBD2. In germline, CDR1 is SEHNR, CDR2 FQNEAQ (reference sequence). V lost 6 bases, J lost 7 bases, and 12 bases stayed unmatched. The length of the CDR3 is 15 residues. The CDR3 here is CASRTGAGGPREQYF. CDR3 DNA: TGTGCCAGCAGGACCGGAGCGGGAGGGCCGAGAGAGCAGTACTTC.

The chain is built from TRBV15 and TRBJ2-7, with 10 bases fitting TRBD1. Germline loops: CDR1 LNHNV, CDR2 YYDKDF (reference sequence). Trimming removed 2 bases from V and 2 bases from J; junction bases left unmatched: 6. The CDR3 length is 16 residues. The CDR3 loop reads CATSRLAGTGAYEQYF. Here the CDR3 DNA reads TGTGCCACCAGCAGACTAGCCGGGACAGGGGCCTACGAGCAGTACTTC.

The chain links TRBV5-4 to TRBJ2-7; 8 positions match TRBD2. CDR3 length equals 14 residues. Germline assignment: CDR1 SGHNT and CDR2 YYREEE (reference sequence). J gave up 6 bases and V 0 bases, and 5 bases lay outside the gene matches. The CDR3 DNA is TGTGCCAGCAGCTTGGGAACCGGGGGGGCCGAGCAGTACTTC. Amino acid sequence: CASSLGTGGAEQYF.

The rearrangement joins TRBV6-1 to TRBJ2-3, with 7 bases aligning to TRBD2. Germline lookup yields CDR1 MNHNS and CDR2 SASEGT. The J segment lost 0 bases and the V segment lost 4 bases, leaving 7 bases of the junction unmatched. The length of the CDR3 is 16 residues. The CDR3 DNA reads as TGTGCCAGCAGTGGGTGGGGGGGGAGTAGCACAGATACGCAGTATTTT. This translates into CASSGWGGSSTDTQYF.

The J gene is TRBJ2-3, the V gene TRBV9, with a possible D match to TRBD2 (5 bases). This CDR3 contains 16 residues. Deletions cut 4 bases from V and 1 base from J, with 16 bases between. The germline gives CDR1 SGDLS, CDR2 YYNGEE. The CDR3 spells CASSPRGFPGTDTQYF. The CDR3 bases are TGTGCCAGCAGCCCTCGGGGATTCCCTGGCACAGATACGCAGTATTTT.

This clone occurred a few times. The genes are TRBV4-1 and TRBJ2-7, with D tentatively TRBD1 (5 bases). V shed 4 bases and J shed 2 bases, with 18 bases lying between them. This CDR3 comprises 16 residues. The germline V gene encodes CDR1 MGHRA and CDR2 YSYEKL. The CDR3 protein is CASSREADTETYEQYF. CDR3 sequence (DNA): TGCGCCAGCAGCCGAGAGGCGGACACGGAAACCTACGAGCAGTACTTC.

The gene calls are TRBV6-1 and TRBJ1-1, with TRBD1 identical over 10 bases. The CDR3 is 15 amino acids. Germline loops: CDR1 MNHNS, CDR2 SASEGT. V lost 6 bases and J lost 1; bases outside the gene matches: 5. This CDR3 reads CASSRQGATNTEAFF. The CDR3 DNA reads TGTGCCAGCAGCCGACAGGGGGCGACGAACACTGAAGCTTTCTTT.

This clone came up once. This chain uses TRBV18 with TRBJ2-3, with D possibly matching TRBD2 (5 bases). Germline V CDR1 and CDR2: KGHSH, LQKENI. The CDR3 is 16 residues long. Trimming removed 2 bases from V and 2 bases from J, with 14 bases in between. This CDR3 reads CASSPTLAYNTDTQYF. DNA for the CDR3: TGTGCCAGCTCACCAACCCTAGCCTACAACACAGATACGCAGTATTTT.

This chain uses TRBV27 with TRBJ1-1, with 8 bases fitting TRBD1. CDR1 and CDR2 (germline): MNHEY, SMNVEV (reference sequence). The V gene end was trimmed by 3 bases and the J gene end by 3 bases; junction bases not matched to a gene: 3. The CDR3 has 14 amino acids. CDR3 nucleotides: TGTGCCAGCAGTTTCTTACAGGGGGACACTGAAGCTTTCTTT. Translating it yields CASSFLQGDTEAFF.

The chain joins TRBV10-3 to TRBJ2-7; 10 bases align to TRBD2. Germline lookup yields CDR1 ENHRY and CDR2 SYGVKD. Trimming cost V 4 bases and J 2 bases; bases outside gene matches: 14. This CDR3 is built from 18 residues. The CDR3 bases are TGTGCCATCAGTGGAGCGGGAGGGCCGGGGATCCGAACCTACGAGCAGTACTTC. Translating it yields CAISGAGGPGIRTYEQYF.

The CDR3 coding sequence is TGCAGTGCTGCCCAGGGCAATGAAGCTTTCTTT. It codes for CSAAQGNEAFF. This chain links TRBV20-1 with TRBJ1-1; a weak D match, TRBD1 (5 bases). Trimming took 5 bases from V and 7 from J, leaving 11 bases between them. The CDR3 totals 11 residues. Germline V gene lookup returns CDR1 DFQATT and CDR2 SNEGSKA (reference sequence).

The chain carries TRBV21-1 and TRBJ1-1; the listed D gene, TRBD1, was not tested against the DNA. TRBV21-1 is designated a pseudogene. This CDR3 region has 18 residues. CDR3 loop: CASGPTSRQGGMNTEAFF. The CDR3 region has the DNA TGTGCCAGCGGTCCGACCTCGAGACAGGGTGGCATGAACACTGAAGCTTTCTTT.

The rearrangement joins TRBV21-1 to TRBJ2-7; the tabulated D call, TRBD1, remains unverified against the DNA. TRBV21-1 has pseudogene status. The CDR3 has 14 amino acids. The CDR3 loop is CASTIGQAFYEQYF. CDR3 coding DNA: TGTGCCAGCACGATCGGACAGGCCTTTTACGAGCAGTACTTC.

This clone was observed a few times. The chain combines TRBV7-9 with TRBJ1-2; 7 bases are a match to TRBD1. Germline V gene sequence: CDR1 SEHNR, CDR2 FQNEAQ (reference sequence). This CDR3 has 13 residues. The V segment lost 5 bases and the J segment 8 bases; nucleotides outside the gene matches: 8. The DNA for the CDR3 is TGTGCCAGCAGCCCTGGGACAGAGAGGGGCTACACCTTC. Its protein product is CASSPGTERGYTF.

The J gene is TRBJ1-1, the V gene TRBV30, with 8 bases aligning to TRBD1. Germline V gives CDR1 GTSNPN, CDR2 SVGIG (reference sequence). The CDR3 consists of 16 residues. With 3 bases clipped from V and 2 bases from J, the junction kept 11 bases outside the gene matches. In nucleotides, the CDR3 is TGTGCCTGGAGCCCCCCCAGGGACAGGATAAACACTGAAGCTTTCTTT. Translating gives CAWSPPRDRINTEAFF. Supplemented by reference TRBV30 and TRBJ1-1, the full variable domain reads SQTIHQWPATLVQPVGSPLSLECTVEGTSNPNLYWYRQAAGRGLQLLFYSVGIGQISSEVPQNLSASRPQDRQFILSSKKLLLSDSGFYLCAWSPPRDRINTEAFFGQGTRLTVV.

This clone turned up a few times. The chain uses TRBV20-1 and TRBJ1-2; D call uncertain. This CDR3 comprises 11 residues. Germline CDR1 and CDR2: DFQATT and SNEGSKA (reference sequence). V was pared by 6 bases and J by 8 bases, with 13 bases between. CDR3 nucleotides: TGCAGTGCGTTCAGTCGCTTCGGCTACACCTTC. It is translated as CSAFSRFGYTF.

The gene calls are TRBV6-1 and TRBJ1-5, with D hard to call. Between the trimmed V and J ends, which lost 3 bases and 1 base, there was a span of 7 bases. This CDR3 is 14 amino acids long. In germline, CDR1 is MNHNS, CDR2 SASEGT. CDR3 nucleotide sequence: TGTGCCAGCAGTGAGATGGGCAGCAATCAGCCCCAGCATTTT. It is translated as CASSEMGSNQPQHF.

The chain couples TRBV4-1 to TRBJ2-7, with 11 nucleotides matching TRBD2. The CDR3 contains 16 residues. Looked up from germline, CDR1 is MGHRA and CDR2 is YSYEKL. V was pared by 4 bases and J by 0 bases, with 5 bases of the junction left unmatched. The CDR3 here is CASSPWTSGYSYEQYF. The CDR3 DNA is TGCGCCAGCAGCCCCTGGACTAGCGGGTACTCCTACGAGCAGTACTTC.

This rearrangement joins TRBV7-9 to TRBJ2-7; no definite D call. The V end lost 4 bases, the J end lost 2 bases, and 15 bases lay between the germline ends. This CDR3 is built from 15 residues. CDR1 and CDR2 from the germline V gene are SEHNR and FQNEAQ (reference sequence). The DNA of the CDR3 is TGTGCCAGCAGCTCCGGTCGTGTGATTGCCTACGAGCAGTACTTC. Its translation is CASSSGRVIAYEQYF.

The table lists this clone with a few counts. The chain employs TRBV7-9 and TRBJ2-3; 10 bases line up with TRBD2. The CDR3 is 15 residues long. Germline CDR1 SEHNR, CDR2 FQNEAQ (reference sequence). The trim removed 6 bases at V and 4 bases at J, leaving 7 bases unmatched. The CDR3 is CASRGPAGGSDTQYF. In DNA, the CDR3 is TGTGCCAGCAGAGGCCCAGCGGGGGGGTCAGATACGCAGTATTTT.

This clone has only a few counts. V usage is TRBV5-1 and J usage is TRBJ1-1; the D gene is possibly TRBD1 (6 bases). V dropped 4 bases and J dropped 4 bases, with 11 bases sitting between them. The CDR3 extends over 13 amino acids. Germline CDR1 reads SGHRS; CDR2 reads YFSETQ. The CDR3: CASSATGLTEAFF. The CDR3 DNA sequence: TGCGCCAGCAGCGCAACAGGGCTCACTGAAGCTTTCTTT.

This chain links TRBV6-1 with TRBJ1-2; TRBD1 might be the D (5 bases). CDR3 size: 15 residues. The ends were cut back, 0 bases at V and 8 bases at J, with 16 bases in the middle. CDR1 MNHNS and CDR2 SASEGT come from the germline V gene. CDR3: CASSEALPEEGGYTF. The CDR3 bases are TGTGCCAGCAGTGAAGCGCTTCCCGAGGAGGGGGGCTACACCTTC.

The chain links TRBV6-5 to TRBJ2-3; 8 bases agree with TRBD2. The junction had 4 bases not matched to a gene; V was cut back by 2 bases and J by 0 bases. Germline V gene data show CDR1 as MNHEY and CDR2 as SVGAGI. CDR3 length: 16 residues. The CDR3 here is CASSYLGGASTDTQYF. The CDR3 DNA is TGTGCCAGCAGTTACCTCGGGGGGGCTAGCACAGATACGCAGTATTTT.

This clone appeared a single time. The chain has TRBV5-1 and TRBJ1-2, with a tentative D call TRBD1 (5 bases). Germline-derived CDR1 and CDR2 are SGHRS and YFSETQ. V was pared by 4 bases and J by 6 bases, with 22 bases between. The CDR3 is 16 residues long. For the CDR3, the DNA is TGCGCCAGCAGCGCCGATGGGGGGAGTACTGCGGATGGCTACACCTTC. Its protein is CASSADGGSTADGYTF.